What follows are 6 T cell receptor beta chains derived from one specimen sequenced in a study of blood T cell repertoires in COVID-19 (dated by TCRdb to about 2020). The method was the immunoSEQ multiplex PCR assay. Imported from immuneACCESS, the table was reduced by TCRdb to in-frame sequences with V and J called. These copies leave out some clones; in studies compared against another copy, an unresolved V gene accounts for under half, and the cause of the remainder is not known. The sample has about 200,000 clones on record, 70% to 90% of them singletons. The top ten clonotypes cover about 5% of the sample. The sample taken for sequencing was peripheral blood. These receptors were taken from a woman aged 80 or older with acute or convalescent COVID-19.

The CDR3 DNA sequence: TGCGCCAGCAGCCAAGTAGCGGGAGATCGGGAGACCCAGTACTTC. It specifies CASSQVAGDRETQYF. The rearrangement joins TRBV4-3 to TRBJ2-5, with 9 bases matching TRBD2. Germline lookup yields CDR1 LGHNA and CDR2 YSLEER. Trimming took 1 base from V and 5 from J; bases not matched to a gene: 5. The CDR3 extends over 15 amino acids.

The chain links TRBV5-1 to TRBJ1-4; D ambiguous. The CDR3 has 16 residues. Germline CDR1 SGHRS, CDR2 YFSETQ. V lost 2 bases and J lost 0, with 11 bases in between. The CDR3 DNA reads TGCGCCAGCAGCTTCTCGGGGTTTGCAACTAATGAAAAACTGTTTTTT. Its translation is CASSFSGFATNEKLFF. Full variable domain (outside the CDR3, taken from reference TRBV5-1 and TRBJ1-4): KAGVTQTPRYLIKTRGQQVTLSCSPISGHRSVSWYQQTPGQGLQFLFEYFSETQRNKGNFPGRFSGRQFSNSRSEMNVSTLELGDSALYLCASSFSGFATNEKLFFGSGTQLSVL.

The chain links TRBV7-3 to TRBJ2-1, with 7 bases aligning to TRBD2. Germline V gives CDR1 SGHTA, CDR2 FQGTGA. V lost 5 bases, J lost 1 base, and 5 bases stayed unmatched. There are 15 residues in the CDR3. The CDR3 DNA follows: TGTGCCAGCAGCGTCGGGAGGACTTCCTACAATGAGCAGTTCTTC. Its protein is CASSVGRTSYNEQFF.

This chain uses TRBV25-1 with TRBJ2-7, with 9 positions matching TRBD1. Germline V lookup: CDR1 MGHDK, CDR2 SYGVNS. The trim removed 5 bases at V and 5 bases at J, leaving 10 bases unmatched. The CDR3 runs 15 residues. CDR3 loop: CASSMRTGVSDEQYF. The CDR3 region has the DNA TGTGCCAGCAGTATGAGGACAGGGGTGTCCGACGAGCAGTACTTC.

This chain links TRBV27 with TRBJ2-1; 7 positions agree with TRBD1. The CDR3 length is 14 residues. CDR1 and CDR2 (germline): MNHEY, SMNVEV (reference sequence). Unmatched junction bases numbered 4, after V lost 5 bases and J lost 3 bases. CDR3 sequence (DNA): TGTGCCAGCAGTATTCGACAGGGCTACAATGAGCAGTTCTTC. It is translated as CASSIRQGYNEQFF.

This sequence joins TRBV5-1 and TRBJ2-2; maybe TRBD1 (5 bases). The CDR3 runs 14 residues. Trimming pared 1 base from V and 4 bases from J, leaving 8 bases between. The germline CDR1 and CDR2 sequences are SGHRS and YFSETQ. The CDR3 loop is CASSLQGITGELFF. Written as DNA, the CDR3 is TGCGCCAGCAGCTTGCAGGGAATCACCGGGGAGCTGTTTTTT.